Sequencing of this TCR beta chain was carried out in a study of OX40 agonist ivuxolimab in advanced cancers. Sequenced by immunoSEQ multiplex PCR; TCRdb stores in-frame clones only, minus some. The table has 150,000 to 180,000 clones, roughly 94% seen once. This clone was detected once. V dropped 0 bases and J dropped 0 bases, with 10 bases sitting between them. The CDR3 is 15 amino acids. Germline CDR1 SGHRS, CDR2 YFSETQ. The chain uses TRBV5-1 and TRBJ2-7; no clear D. The starting material was CD4+ or CD8+ T cells sorted from blood, obtained in a trial of the OX40 agonist ivuxolimab. This sequence originates from an adult with an advanced solid tumor such as melanoma, head and neck, liver or kidney cancer. DNA of the CDR3: TGCGCCAGCAGCTTGGGGCAGGTGCTCTCCTACGAGCAGTACTTC. Amino acids: CASSLGQVLSYEQYF.